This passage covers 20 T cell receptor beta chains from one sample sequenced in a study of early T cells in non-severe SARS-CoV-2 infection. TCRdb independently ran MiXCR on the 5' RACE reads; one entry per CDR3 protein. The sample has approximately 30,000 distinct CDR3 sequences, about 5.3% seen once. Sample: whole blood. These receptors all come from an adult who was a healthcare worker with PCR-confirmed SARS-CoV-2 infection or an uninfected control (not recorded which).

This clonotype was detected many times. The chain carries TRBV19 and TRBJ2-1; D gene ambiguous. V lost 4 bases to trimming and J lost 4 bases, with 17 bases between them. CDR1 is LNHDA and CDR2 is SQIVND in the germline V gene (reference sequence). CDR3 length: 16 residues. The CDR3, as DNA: TGTGCCAGTAGTAGAGAGACCAGCCTCAGGTACAATGAGCAGTTCTTC. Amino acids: CASSRETSLRYNEQFF. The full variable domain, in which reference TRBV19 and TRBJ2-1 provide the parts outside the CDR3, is DGGITQSPKYLFRKEGQNVTLSCEQNLNHDAMYWYRQDPGQGLRLIYYSQIVNDFQKGDIAEGYSVSREKKESFPLTVTSAQKNPTAFYLCASSRETSLRYNEQFFGPGTRLTVL.

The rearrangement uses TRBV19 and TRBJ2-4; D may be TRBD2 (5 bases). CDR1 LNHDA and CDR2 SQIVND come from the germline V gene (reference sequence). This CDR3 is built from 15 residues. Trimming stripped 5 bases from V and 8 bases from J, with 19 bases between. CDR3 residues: CASSRSGVQRDIQYF. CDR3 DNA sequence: TGTGCCAGTAGTCGATCCGGGGTTCAAAGAGACATTCAGTACTTC.

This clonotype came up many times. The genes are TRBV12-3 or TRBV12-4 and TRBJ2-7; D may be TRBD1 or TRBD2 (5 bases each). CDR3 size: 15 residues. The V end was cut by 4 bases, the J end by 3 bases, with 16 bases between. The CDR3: CASSSSPGRSYEQYF. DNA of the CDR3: TGTGCCAGCAGTTCCTCCCCGGGACGGAGCTACGAGCAGTACTTC.

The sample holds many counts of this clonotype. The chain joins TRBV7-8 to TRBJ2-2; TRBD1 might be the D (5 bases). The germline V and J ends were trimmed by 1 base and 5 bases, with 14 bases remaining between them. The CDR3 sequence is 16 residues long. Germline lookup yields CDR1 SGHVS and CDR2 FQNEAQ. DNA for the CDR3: TGTGCCAGCAGCTTAGGTGCAGGGTCTTGGACCGGGGAGCTGTTTTTT. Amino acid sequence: CASSLGAGSWTGELFF.

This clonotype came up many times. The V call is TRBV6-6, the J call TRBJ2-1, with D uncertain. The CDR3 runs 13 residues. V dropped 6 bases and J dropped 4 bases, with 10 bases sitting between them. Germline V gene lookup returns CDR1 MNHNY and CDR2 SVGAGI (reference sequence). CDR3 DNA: TGTGCCAGCAGGAAAGGACGGTACAATGAGCAGTTCTTC. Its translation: CASRKGRYNEQFF.

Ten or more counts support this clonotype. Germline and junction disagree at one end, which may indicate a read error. CDR3 loop: CASSDGGNVLTF. The CDR3 coding sequence is TGTGCCAGCAGTGACGGGGGCAACGTCCTGACTTTC. The rearrangement links TRBV2 to TRBJ2-6; D is perhaps TRBD2 (6 bases). CDR1 is SNHLY and CDR2 is FYNNEI in the germline V gene. This CDR3 is 12 amino acids long.

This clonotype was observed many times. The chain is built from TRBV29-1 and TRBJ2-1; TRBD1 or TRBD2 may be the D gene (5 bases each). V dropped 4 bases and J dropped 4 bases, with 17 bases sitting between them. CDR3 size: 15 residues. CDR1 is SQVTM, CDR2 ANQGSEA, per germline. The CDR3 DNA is TGCAGCGTTGGGGGCGGACTCCTGGGGTACAATGAGCAGTTCTTC. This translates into CSVGGGLLGYNEQFF.

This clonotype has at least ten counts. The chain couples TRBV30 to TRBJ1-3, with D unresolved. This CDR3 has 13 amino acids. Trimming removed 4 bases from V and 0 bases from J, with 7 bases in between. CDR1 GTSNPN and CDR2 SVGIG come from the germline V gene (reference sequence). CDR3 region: CAWNSLSGNTIYF. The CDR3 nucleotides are TGTGCCTGGAACTCCCTCTCTGGAAACACCATATATTTT.

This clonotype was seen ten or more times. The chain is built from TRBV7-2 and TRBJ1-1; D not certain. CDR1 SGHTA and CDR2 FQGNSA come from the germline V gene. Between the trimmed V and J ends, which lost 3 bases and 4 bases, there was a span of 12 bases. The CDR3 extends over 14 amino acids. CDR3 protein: CASSLVLGLTEAFF. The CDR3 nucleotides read TGTGCCAGCAGCTTGGTGTTGGGTCTCACTGAAGCTTTCTTT.

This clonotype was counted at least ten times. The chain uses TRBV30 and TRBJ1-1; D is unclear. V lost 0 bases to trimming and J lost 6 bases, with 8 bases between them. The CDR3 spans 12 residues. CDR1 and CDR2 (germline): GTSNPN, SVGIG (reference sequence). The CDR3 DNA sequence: TGTGCCTGGAGTGTACTCCACCCTGAAGCTTTCTTT. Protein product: CAWSVLHPEAFF.

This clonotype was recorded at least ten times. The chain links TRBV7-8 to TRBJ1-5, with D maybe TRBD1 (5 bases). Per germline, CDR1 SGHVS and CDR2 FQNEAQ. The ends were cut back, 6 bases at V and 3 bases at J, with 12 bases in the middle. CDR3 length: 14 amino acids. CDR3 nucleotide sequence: TGTGCCAGCAGACGTACGGGACCCAATCAGCCCCAGCATTTT. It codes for CASRRTGPNQPQHF.

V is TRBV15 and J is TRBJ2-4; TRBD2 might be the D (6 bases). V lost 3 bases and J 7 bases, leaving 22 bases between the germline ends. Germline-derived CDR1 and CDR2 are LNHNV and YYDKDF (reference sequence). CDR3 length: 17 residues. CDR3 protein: CATSRPLGTPSGNIQYF. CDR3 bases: TGTGCCACCAGCAGGCCTTTGGGGACTCCCTCTGGGAACATTCAGTACTTC.

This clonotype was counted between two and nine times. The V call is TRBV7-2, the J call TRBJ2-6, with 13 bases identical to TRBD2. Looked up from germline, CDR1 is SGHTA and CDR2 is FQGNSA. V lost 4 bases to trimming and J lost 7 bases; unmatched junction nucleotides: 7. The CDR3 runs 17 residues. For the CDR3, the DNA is TGTGCCAGCAGCTCACGACTAGCGGGAGGAGTAGCCAACGTCCTGACTTTC. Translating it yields CASSSRLAGGVANVLTF.

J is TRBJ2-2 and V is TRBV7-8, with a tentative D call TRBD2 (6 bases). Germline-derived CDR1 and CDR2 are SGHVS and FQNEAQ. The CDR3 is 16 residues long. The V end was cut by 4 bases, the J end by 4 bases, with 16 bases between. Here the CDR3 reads CASSSGGAETTGELFF. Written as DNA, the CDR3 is TGTGCCAGCAGCTCCGGAGGGGCGGAGACCACCGGGGAGCTGTTTTTT.

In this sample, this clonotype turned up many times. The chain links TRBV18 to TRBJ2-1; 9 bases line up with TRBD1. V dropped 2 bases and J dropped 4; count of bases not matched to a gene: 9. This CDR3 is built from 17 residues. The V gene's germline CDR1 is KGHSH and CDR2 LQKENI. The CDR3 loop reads CASSPDFGTGIYNEQFF. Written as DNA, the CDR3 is TGTGCCAGCTCACCAGACTTTGGGACAGGGATTTACAATGAGCAGTTCTTC.

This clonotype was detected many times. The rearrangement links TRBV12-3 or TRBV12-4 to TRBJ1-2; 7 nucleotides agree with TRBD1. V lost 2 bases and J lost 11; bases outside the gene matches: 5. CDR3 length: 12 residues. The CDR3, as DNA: TGTGCCAGCAGTTTATCAAGGGGGCTATACACCTTC. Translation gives CASSLSRGLYTF.

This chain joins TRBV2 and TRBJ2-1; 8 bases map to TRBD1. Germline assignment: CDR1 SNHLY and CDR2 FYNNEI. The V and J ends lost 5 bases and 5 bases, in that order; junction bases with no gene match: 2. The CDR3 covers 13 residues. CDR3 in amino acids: CASSPDRDNEQFF. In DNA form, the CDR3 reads TGTGCCAGCAGTCCGGACAGGGACAATGAGCAGTTCTTC. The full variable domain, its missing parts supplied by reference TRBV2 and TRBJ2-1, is EPEVTQTPSHQVTQMGQEVILRCVPISNHLYFYWYRQILGQKVEFLVSFYNNEISEKSEIFDDQFSVERPDGSNFTLKIRSTKLEDSAMYFCASSPDRDNEQFFGPGTRLTVL.

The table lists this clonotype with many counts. The CDR3 region has the DNA TGTGCCAGCAGCTTAACGGGGACAGGCGCAGAGACCCAGTACTTC. It is translated as CASSLTGTGAETQYF. The chain recombines TRBV11-2 with TRBJ2-5; 8 bases are a match to TRBD1. Looked up from germline, CDR1 is SGHAT and CDR2 is FQNNGV. With 2 bases clipped from V and 4 bases from J, the junction kept 6 bases outside the gene matches. CDR3 length equals 15 residues. The entire variable domain, with the rest obtained from reference TRBV11-2 and TRBJ2-5, is as follows: EAGVAQSPRYKIIEKRQSVAFWCNPISGHATLYWYQQILGQGPKLLIQFQNNGVVDDSQLPKDRFSAERLKGVDSTLKIQPAKLEDSAVYLCASSLTGTGAETQYFGPGTRLLVL.

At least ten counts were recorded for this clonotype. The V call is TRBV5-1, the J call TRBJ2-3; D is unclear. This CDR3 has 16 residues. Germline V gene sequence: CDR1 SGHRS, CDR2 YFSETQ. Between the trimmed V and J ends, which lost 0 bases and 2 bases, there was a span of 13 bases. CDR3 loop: CASSLVGTLHTDTQYF. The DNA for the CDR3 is TGCGCCAGCAGCTTGGTCGGAACGCTACACACAGATACGCAGTATTTT.

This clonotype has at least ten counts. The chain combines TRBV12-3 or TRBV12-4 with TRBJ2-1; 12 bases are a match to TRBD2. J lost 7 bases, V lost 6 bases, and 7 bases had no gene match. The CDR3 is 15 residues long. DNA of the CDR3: TGTGCCAGCAGCCCTTTTGGACTAGCGGGAAATGAGCAGTTCTTC. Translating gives CASSPFGLAGNEQFF.